This TCR beta chain derives from a study of OX40 agonist ivuxolimab in advanced cancers. About the research overall: The study reported partial responses in three patients: one hepatocellular carcinoma, two cutaneous melanoma.

The assay was immunoSEQ multiplex PCR, and TCRdb's table has in-frame clones only and misses some. There are about 61,000 clones in the sample; just under 90% occur only once, and more than 1.5% lies in the top ten. Deletions cut 0 bases from V and 2 bases from J, with 11 bases between. The CDR3 loop spans 15 amino acids. Per the germline V gene, CDR1 is SGHRS and CDR2 is YFSETQ. This sequence originates from an adult with an advanced solid tumor such as melanoma, head and neck, liver or kidney cancer. Sequencing used CD4+ or CD8+ T cells sorted from blood, obtained in a trial of the OX40 agonist ivuxolimab. The chain is built from TRBV5-1 and TRBJ2-5; D is unclear. The CDR3 DNA is TGCGCCAGCAGCTTGGCCCCCCCCCTACAAGAGACCCAGTACTTC. This encodes CASSLAPPLQETQYF.